This T cell receptor (beta chain) stems from a study of cytomegalovirus exposure and HLA in healthy donors. General study points: An assumption of roughly uniform sequencing depth across donors underlay the presence/absence analyses.

The PCR used 60 Vbeta and 13 Jbeta primers. Method: immunoSEQ multiplex PCR; TCRdb's copy keeps in-frame clones and lacks some. This sample has more than 150,000 clones; about 85% occur once, and the top ten carry around 3.9%. Germline lookup yields CDR1 SGHTA and CDR2 FQGNSA. The CDR3 runs to 13 residues. The V end lost 6 bases, the J end lost 5 bases, and 13 bases lay between the germline ends. A note on this clone: What it binds is unknown.

The sequence derives from a man in his fifties or sixties in good health and CMV-seronegative. Sample: PBMCs. The chain employs TRBV7-2 and TRBJ2-5; weak D call: TRBD2 (7 bases). This CDR3 is CASSIEGGETQYF. The CDR3 DNA reads as TGTGCCAGCAGTATAGAGGGGGGGGAGACCCAGTACTTC.